The 28 T cell receptor beta chains listed next were all sequenced from one sample in a study of shared clonotypes between healthy human individuals. Sequenced by immunoSEQ multiplex PCR; TCRdb stores in-frame clones only, minus some. Among some 1,100,000 clones listed, about four fifths were seen once. The material sequenced was memory CD4+ T cells from PBMCs. Subset given: CD45RA-negative fraction. These receptors were obtained from a man younger than 35 in good health. Some clones in this sample may be carry-over from other donors' samples.

J is TRBJ2-2 and V is TRBV5-1; perhaps D is TRBD1 or TRBD2 (5 bases each). Germline CDR1 and CDR2: SGHRS and YFSETQ. CDR3 length equals 14 residues. The germline V and J ends were trimmed by 0 bases and 4 bases, with 7 bases remaining between them. CDR3 amino acids: CASSLVGTTGELFF. The CDR3 nucleotides read TGCGCCAGCAGCTTGGTGGGGACCACCGGGGAGCTGTTTTTT.

V usage is TRBV12-5 and J usage is TRBJ1-1; the D gene is possibly TRBD1 (6 bases). Germline V gives CDR1 LGHNT, CDR2 FRNRAP. V was clipped by 6 bases and J by 11 bases, with 22 bases between them. CDR3 length: 14 amino acids. This CDR3 is CASGPETGRGGAFF. CDR3 nucleotides: TGTGCTAGTGGACCCGAGACAGGCCGCGGGGGGGCTTTCTTT.

The chain joins TRBV5-4 to TRBJ2-7, with D tentatively TRBD2 (6 bases). V lost 3 bases to trimming and J lost 4 bases, with 17 bases between them. This CDR3 comprises 15 residues. Germline V CDR1 and CDR2: SGHNT, YYREEE (reference sequence). CDR3 bases: TGTGCCAGCAGCTCCGGGGCGGGGTCGGATTACGAGCAGTACTTC. Its protein is CASSSGAGSDYEQYF.

The J gene is TRBJ2-5, the V gene TRBV7-6, with 8 nucleotides matching TRBD2. J lost 1 base, V lost 1 base, and 8 bases had no gene match. This CDR3 comprises 17 residues. The germline V gene encodes CDR1 SGHVS and CDR2 FNYEAQ. The CDR3 DNA follows: TGTGCCAGCAGCTTAGGACTAGCGAGGGGGGGCCAAGAGACCCAGTACTTC. Amino acid sequence: CASSLGLARGGQETQYF.

This clone occurred once. The chain is built from TRBV30 and TRBJ2-3; TRBD2 is a possible D gene (6 bases). V gave up 3 bases and J gave up 0 bases, with 13 bases separating them. The CDR3 has 15 amino acids. CDR1 and CDR2 from the germline V gene are GTSNPN and SVGIG (reference sequence). The CDR3 nucleotides read TGTGCCTGGAGCGCCGGGACTGGAAGCACAGATACGCAGTATTTT. Amino acid sequence: CAWSAGTGSTDTQYF.

The chain links TRBV5-4 to TRBJ2-7; possible D gene TRBD2, 5 bases. The V end lost 2 bases, the J end lost 3 bases, and 12 bases lay between the germline ends. The CDR3 sequence is 14 residues long. The V gene's germline CDR1 is SGHNT and CDR2 YYREEE (reference sequence). The CDR3 spells CASSFLGVNYEQYF. CDR3 coding DNA: TGTGCCAGCAGCTTTCTGGGAGTCAACTACGAGCAGTACTTC.

This clone showed up just a few times. This sequence joins TRBV5-6 and TRBJ2-1; TRBD1 matches 7 bases. The CDR3 covers 16 residues. Germline assignment: CDR1 SGHDT and CDR2 YYEEEE. V shed 4 bases and J 2 bases; nucleotides not matched to a gene: 9. The CDR3 loop reads CASSRSTGLAYNEQFF. The CDR3 DNA sequence: TGTGCCAGCAGCCGCTCGACAGGGTTGGCCTACAATGAGCAGTTCTTC.

The genes are TRBV2 and TRBJ2-7, with D uncertain. Trimming shortened V by 6 bases and J by 0 bases, and 12 bases separated the two germline ends. This CDR3 has 14 amino acids. Germline V gene sequence: CDR1 SNHLY, CDR2 FYNNEI. The CDR3 spells CASSRDRSSYEQYF. The DNA of the CDR3 is TGTGCCAGCAGCCGCGACCGGAGCTCCTACGAGCAGTACTTC.

The chain carries TRBV29-1 and TRBJ1-4; TRBD1 might be the D (6 bases). Germline loops: CDR1 SQVTM, CDR2 ANQGSEA. The CDR3 consists of 13 residues. The V end was cut by 3 bases, the J end by 7 bases, with 12 bases between. The CDR3 DNA is TGCAGCGTTGAGATCAGGGGAGGTGAAAAACTGTTTTTT. Translated: CSVEIRGGEKLFF.

The chain has TRBV19 and TRBJ1-5; weak D call: TRBD1 (6 bases). Germline V CDR1 and CDR2: LNHDA, SQIVND (reference sequence). The length of the CDR3 is 17 residues. Trimming stripped 1 base from V and 5 bases from J, with 18 bases between. This CDR3 reads CASSIVGQSQSYQPQHF. In DNA, the CDR3 is TGTGCCAGTAGTATAGTAGGACAGAGCCAGAGCTATCAGCCCCAGCATTTT.

J is TRBJ2-1 and V is TRBV6-1; no reliable D call. This CDR3 contains 15 residues. Trimming took off 7 bases at V and 0 bases at J, with 13 bases between the two ends. CDR1 and CDR2 (germline): MNHNS, SASEGT. CDR3 DNA: TGTGCCAGCACTCCTACTCCATTCTCCTACAATGAGCAGTTCTTC. Residues: CASTPTPFSYNEQFF.

The chain links TRBV18 to TRBJ2-2; D is possibly TRBD2 (5 bases). Germline assignment: CDR1 KGHSH and CDR2 LQKENI. V was cut by 3 bases and J by 0 bases, with 11 bases left in between. CDR3 length equals 16 residues. CDR3 nucleotides: TGTGCCAGCTCACCGCGGACGGGGACGAACACCGGGGAGCTGTTTTTT. It is translated as CASSPRTGTNTGELFF.

Of note for this clone: A read error may explain this, as a much larger clone is one base away. Other DNA sequences in this specimen translate into the identical CDR3. V gene TRBV28 combines with J gene TRBJ2-7; TRBD1 is a possible D gene (5 bases). Trimming stripped 6 bases from V and 2 bases from J, with 8 bases between. The CDR3 extends over 12 amino acids. In germline, CDR1 is MDHEN, CDR2 SYDVKM. The CDR3 spells CASSQGPYEQYF. CDR3 sequence (DNA): TGTGCCAGCAGCCAGGGTCCCTACGAGCAGTACTTC.

This clone was counted a single time. Different DNA sequences within this sample yield the same CDR3. This chain joins TRBV2 and TRBJ2-7; tentative D call: TRBD1 (6 bases). CDR1 SNHLY and CDR2 FYNNEI come from the germline V gene. Trimming removed 3 bases from V and 0 bases from J, with 9 bases in between. The CDR3 runs 14 residues. CDR3 nucleotides: TGTGCCAGCAGTGACCAGGACAGCTCCTACGAGCAGTACTTC. Protein product: CASSDQDSSYEQYF. The whole variable domain, remainder taken from reference TRBV2 and TRBJ2-7, is EPEVTQTPSHQVTQMGQEVILRCVPISNHLYFYWYRQILGQKVEFLVSFYNNEISEKSEIFDDQFSVERPDGSNFTLKIRSTKLEDSAMYFCASSDQDSSYEQYFGPGTRLTVT.

The chain is built from TRBV4-2 and TRBJ2-5; 9 positions agree with TRBD2. The J call is doubtful: the DNA matches TRBJ2-7 better. The germline gives CDR1 LGHNA, CDR2 YNFKEQ. This CDR3 spans 15 amino acids. CDR3 loop: CASSFSGRDAYEQYF. CDR3 in DNA: TGTGCCAGCAGTTTTAGCGGGAGAGACGCCTACGAGCAGTACTTC.

This clone was seen a single time. The V and J genes are TRBV7-9 and TRBJ1-1; D uncertain. The CDR3 has 13 residues. Deletions cut 3 bases from V and 1 base from J, with 6 bases between. Germline V gives CDR1 SEHNR, CDR2 FQNEAQ (reference sequence). The CDR3 loop is CASSLAENTEAFF. CDR3 nucleotides: TGTGCCAGCAGCTTGGCAGAGAACACTGAAGCTTTCTTT.

Of note for this clone: A single base is all that separates this from a far larger clone, so a read error is likely. Other DNA sequences within the sample encode an identical CDR3. The V and J genes are TRBV7-8 and TRBJ1-1; D remains unclear. The CDR3 spans 13 residues. CDR1 is SGHVS and CDR2 is FQNEAQ in the germline V gene. V lost 0 bases and J 1 base, leaving 3 bases between the germline ends. CDR3 bases: TGTGCCAGCAGCTTAGCGGAGAACACTGAAGCTTTCTTT. This sequence encodes CASSLAENTEAFF.

Comments on this clone: This specimen includes other DNA sequences encoding the same CDR3. The rearrangement uses TRBV18 and TRBJ2-5; perhaps TRBD2 as D (5 bases). The length of the CDR3 is 14 residues. From germline, CDR1 is KGHSH and CDR2 LQKENI. V dropped 0 bases and J dropped 3 bases, with 8 bases sitting between them. This CDR3 reads CASSPPGSKETQYF. In DNA form, the CDR3 reads TGTGCCAGCTCACCACCAGGGAGTAAAGAGACCCAGTACTTC.

The CDR3 sequence is CASSFYRLQETQYF. In nucleotides, the CDR3 is TGTGCCAGCAGTTTCTACAGGCTACAAGAGACCCAGTACTTC. The chain couples TRBV28 to TRBJ2-5; weak D call: TRBD1 (5 bases). Trimming left V 3 bases short and J 2 bases short, with 10 bases between. The CDR3 consists of 14 residues. Germline V gives CDR1 MDHEN, CDR2 SYDVKM.

For the CDR3, the DNA is TGCGCCAGCAGCCGAGCAAGGGAAGGATTCGGCGGGGTCCAAGAGACCCAGTACTTC. It specifies CASSRAREGFGGVQETQYF. The rearrangement links TRBV4-1 to TRBJ2-5; a possible D gene is TRBD2 (6 bases). Germline CDR1 is MGHRA and CDR2 is YSYEKL. Trimming pared 4 bases from V and 1 base from J, leaving 25 bases between. The CDR3 covers 19 residues.

The V call is TRBV7-9, the J call TRBJ1-2; D is possibly TRBD1 (5 bases). Trimming shortened V by 5 bases and J by 8 bases, and 21 bases separated the two germline ends. Looked up from germline, CDR1 is SEHNR and CDR2 is FQNEAQ (reference sequence). CDR3 size: 15 residues. The CDR3 region has the DNA TGTGCCAGCAGCACCTCCAGGGTGGGCCCGCGGGGCTACACCTTC. Translation: CASSTSRVGPRGYTF.

The chain links TRBV10-3 to TRBJ2-2; 8 bases are a match to TRBD2. The CDR3 contains 15 residues. The junction had 4 bases not matched to a gene; V was cut back by 2 bases and J by 5 bases. Germline values: CDR1 ENHRY, CDR2 SYGVKD. The CDR3 is CAISEREGLTGELFF. DNA of the CDR3: TGTGCCATCAGTGAGCGGGAGGGCCTGACCGGGGAGCTGTTTTTT.

The CDR3 bases are TGTGCCAGCAGTTTTAGGGGGGTCTATCAGCCCCAGCATTTT. Amino acid sequence: CASSFRGVYQPQHF. The chain employs TRBV28 and TRBJ1-5, with D maybe TRBD1 (6 bases). CDR3 size: 14 residues. V lost 3 bases and J 5 bases, leaving 11 bases between the germline ends. Per germline, CDR1 MDHEN and CDR2 SYDVKM.

The chain's CDR3 is CASSLAGRRLAYEQYF. CDR3 bases: TGTGCCAGCAGCTTGGCCGGCAGGCGTTTAGCCTACGAGCAGTACTTC. The chain combines TRBV5-8 with TRBJ2-7; D unresolved. This CDR3 spans 16 amino acids. Per the germline V gene, CDR1 is SGHTS and CDR2 is YDEGEE. The germline V and J ends were trimmed by 0 bases and 2 bases, with 15 bases remaining between them.

This clone has just a few counts. The chain has TRBV9 and TRBJ1-2; D call uncertain. This CDR3 region has 12 residues. V lost 6 bases to trimming and J lost 1 base, with 7 bases between them. Germline V gives CDR1 SGDLS, CDR2 YYNGEE. The DNA for the CDR3 is TGTGCCAGCAATCGGGGTAACTATGGCTACACCTTC. Translated: CASNRGNYGYTF.

V and J are TRBV15 and TRBJ1-5; D is possibly TRBD1 (5 bases). The V gene lost 3 bases and the J gene lost 3 bases, with 18 bases spanning the gap. The CDR3 loop spans 17 amino acids. Germline lookup yields CDR1 LNHNV and CDR2 YYDKDF (reference sequence). Here the CDR3 reads CATSRPRTPKNNQPQHF. The CDR3 nucleotides are TGTGCCACCAGCAGGCCACGGACACCGAAGAACAATCAGCCCCAGCATTTT.

CDR3 sequence (DNA): TGTGCCTGGAGCGGGGTGGAGACCCAGTACTTC. Residues: CAWSGVETQYF. This chain links TRBV30 with TRBJ2-5; TRBD2 might be the D (5 bases). The germline CDR1 and CDR2 sequences are GTSNPN and SVGIG (reference sequence). V was cut by 3 bases and J by 5 bases, with 7 bases left in between. This CDR3 region has 11 residues.

This chain connects TRBV7-2 to TRBJ2-5; D is unclear. There are 14 residues in the CDR3. Germline CDR1 SGHTA, CDR2 FQGNSA. The V end was cut by 5 bases, the J end by 2 bases, with 12 bases between. The DNA of the CDR3 is TGTGCCAGCAGCCTTCTTATGGTTCAAGAGACCCAGTACTTC. This sequence encodes CASSLLMVQETQYF.